This T cell receptor (beta chain) is drawn from a study of shared clonotypes between healthy human individuals. For sorted subsets, about 200 ng DNA per replicate equaled approximately 30,000 T cell genomes. Here immunoSEQ multiplex PCR was the method, and the copy in TCRdb shows in-frame clones only, minus some. The sample records some 2.1 million clones, about 93% being singletons. Study-level results: Apart from blood, nothing was sampled; tissue repertoires likely differ. Larger estimated richness was generally recorded for naive subsets relative to memory subsets.

CDR1 is MNHEY, CDR2 SMNVEV, per germline (reference sequence). The CDR3 length is 14 residues. Trimming left V 4 bases short and J 8 bases short, with 17 bases between. Naive CD8 isolation took CD45RO-negative cells positively selected for CCR7 and excluded terminally differentiated effector memory CD45RA+ cells. On this clone: Antigen unknown.

Sequencing input: naive CD8+ T cells from PBMCs. V is TRBV27 and J is TRBJ1-2; TRBD1 might be the D (5 bases). The sequence was obtained from a man aged 18-30 years in good health. Some clones in this sample may be carry-over from other donors' samples. The CDR3 bases are TGTGCCAGCAGTTCCTTTCAGGGAGCGGGCGGCTACACCTTC. Translating it yields CASSSFQGAGGYTF.